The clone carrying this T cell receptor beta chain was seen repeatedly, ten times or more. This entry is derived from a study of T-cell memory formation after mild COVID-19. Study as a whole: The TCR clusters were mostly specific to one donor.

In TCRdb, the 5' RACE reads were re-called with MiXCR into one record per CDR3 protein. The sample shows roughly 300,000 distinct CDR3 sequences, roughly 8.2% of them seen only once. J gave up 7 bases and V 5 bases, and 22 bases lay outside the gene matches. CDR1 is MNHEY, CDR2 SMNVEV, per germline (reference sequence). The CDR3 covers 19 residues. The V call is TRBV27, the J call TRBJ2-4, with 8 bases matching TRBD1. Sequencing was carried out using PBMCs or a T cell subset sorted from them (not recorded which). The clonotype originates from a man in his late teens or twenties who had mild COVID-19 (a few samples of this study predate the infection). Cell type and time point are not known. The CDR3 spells CASSPRYPTGVGVSNIQYF. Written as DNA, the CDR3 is TGTGCCAGCAGTCCGCGATACCCGACAGGGGTGGGTGTCTCTAACATTCAGTACTTC.